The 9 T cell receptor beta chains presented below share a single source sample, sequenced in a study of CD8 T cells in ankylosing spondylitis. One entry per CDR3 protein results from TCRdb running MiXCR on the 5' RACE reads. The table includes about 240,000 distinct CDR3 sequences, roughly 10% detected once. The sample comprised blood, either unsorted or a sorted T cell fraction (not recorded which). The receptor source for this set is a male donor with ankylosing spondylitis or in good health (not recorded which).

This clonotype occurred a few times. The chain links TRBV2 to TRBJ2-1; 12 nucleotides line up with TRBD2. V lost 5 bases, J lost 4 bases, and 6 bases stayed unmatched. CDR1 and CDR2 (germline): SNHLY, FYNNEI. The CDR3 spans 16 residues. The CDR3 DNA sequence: TGTGCCAGCAGTAAATGGACTAGCGGGGATTACAATGAGCAGTTCTTC. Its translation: CASSKWTSGDYNEQFF.

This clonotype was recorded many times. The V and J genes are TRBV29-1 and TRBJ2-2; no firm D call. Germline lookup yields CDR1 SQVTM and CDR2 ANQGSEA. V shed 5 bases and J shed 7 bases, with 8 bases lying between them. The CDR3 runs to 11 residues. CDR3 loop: CSVPLGGELFF. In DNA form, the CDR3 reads TGCAGCGTTCCCTTGGGCGGGGAGCTGTTTTTT.

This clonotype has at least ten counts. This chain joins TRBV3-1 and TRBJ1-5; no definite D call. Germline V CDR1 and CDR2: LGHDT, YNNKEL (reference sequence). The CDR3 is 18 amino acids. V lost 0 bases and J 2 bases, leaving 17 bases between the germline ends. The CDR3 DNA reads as TGTGCCAGCAGCCAAGATTCAACAGTGCAAGGTGGCAATCAGCCCCAGCATTTT. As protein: CASSQDSTVQGGNQPQHF.

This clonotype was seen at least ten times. As DNA, the CDR3 is TGTGCCAGCAGTCAAGTAAAAATCCAAGAGACCCAGTACTTC. This codes for CASSQVKIQETQYF. The V gene is TRBV2, the J gene TRBJ2-5; the D is unclear. The CDR3 loop spans 14 amino acids. V lost 5 bases to trimming and J lost 1 base, with 11 bases between them. Germline V gene lookup returns CDR1 SNHLY and CDR2 FYNNEI.

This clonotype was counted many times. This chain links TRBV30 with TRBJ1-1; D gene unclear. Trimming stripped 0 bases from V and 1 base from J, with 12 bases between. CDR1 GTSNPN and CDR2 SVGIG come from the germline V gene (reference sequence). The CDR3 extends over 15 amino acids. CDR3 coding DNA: TGTGCCTGGAGTGTACCGCGGTGGACGAACACTGAAGCTTTCTTT. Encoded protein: CAWSVPRWTNTEAFF.

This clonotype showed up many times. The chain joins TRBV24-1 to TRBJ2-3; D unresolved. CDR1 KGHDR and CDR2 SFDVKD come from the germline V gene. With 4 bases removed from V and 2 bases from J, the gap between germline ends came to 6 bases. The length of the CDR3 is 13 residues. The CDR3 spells CATSDPYTDTQYF. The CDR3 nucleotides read TGTGCCACCAGTGACCCCTACACAGATACGCAGTATTTT.

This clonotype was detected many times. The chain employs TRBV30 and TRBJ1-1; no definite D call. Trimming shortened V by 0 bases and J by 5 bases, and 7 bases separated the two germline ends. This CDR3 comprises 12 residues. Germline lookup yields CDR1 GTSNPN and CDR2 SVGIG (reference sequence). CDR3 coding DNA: TGTGCCTGGAGTGTACTTGGGACTGAAGCTTTCTTT. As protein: CAWSVLGTEAFF.

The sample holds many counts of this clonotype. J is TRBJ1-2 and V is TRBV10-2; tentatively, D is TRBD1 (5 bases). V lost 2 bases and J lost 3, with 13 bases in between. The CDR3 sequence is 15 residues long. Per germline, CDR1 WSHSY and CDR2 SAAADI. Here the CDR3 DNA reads TGCGCCAGCAGTGAGGGTACTTGGGGCCACTATGGCTACACCTTC. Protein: CASSEGTWGHYGYTF.

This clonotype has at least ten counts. CDR3 in amino acids: CASSALAGITDTQYF. In nucleotides, the CDR3 is TGTGCCAGCAGTGCTCTAGCGGGCATCACAGATACGCAGTATTTT. The chain uses TRBV6-1 and TRBJ2-3; 8 nucleotides line up with TRBD2. CDR1 is MNHNS, CDR2 SASEGT, per germline. The CDR3 is 15 residues long. Trimming took 4 bases from V and 2 from J; bases not matched to a gene: 5.